Below are 20 T cell receptor beta chains sequenced from a single sample in a study of T cells after yellow fever vaccination. TCRdb ran MiXCR on the 5' RACE reads and lists one entry per CDR3 protein. This repertoire shows roughly 85,000 distinct CDR3 sequences, 13% found once; its top ten account for around 23%. The material was CD8+ T cells not binding an NS4B(214-222) dextramer, sorted from PBMCs, obtained around 3 weeks after the first yellow fever vaccination. These receptors all come from a man between 18 and 29 years old who received the YFV17D yellow fever vaccine.

This clonotype turned up a few times. The chain couples TRBV7-9 to TRBJ1-1, with D unclear. Trimming shortened V by 0 bases and J by 6 bases, and 8 bases separated the two germline ends. Per the germline V gene, CDR1 is SEHNR and CDR2 is FQNEAQ (reference sequence). This CDR3 is 13 amino acids long. CDR3 residues: CASSLALGSEAFF. CDR3 coding DNA: TGTGCCAGCAGCTTAGCCCTCGGGTCTGAAGCTTTCTTT.

This clonotype was seen just once. A much bigger clone sits one base away, suggesting this may be a read error. This chain joins TRBV18 and TRBJ2-5, with 8 bases that match TRBD1. Germline loops: CDR1 KGHSH, CDR2 LQKENI. The CDR3 runs to 13 residues. V trimming: 4 bases; J trimming: 7 bases; junction bases outside the gene matches: 5. CDR3 nucleotide sequence: TGTGCCAGCTCACAGACAGGGGAAGGGACCCAGTACTTC. Translating gives CASSQTGEGTQYF.

The rearrangement joins TRBV4-3 to TRBJ2-5, with 7 bases that match TRBD2. The CDR3 length is 15 residues. Per germline, CDR1 LGHNA and CDR2 YSLEER. After removal of 2 bases from V and 3 bases from J, the junction contained 6 bases not matched to a gene. Here the CDR3 DNA reads TGCGCCAGCAGCCAAAACCCTCTAGCGGAAGAGACCCAGTACTTC. This translates into CASSQNPLAEETQYF.

This clonotype was found a few times. This chain connects TRBV29-1 to TRBJ2-7; 12 positions agree with TRBD2. The CDR3 has 15 amino acids. Germline-derived CDR1 and CDR2 are SQVTM and ANQGSEA. V gave up 3 bases and J gave up 3 bases; unmatched junction bases: 6. The CDR3 DNA reads TGCAGCGTTGAGGGCCTAGCGGGGGGGGACTACGAGCAGTACTTC. Translated, it gives CSVEGLAGGDYEQYF.

A note on this clonotype: At one of its ends the junction is not consistent with the germline gene, which may arise from a read error. This chain's CDR3 is CATGRPGLAGGLHEQYF. As DNA, the CDR3 is TGTGCCACCGGCAGACCTGGACTAGCGGGGGGGCTCCACGAGCAGTACTTC. This rearrangement joins TRBV15 to TRBJ2-7, with 15 bases aligning to TRBD2. The germline V gene has CDR1 LNHNV and CDR2 YYDKDF (reference sequence). This CDR3 spans 17 amino acids.

The V call is TRBV4-1, the J call TRBJ2-1; D is perhaps TRBD2 (6 bases). Between the trimmed V and J ends, which lost 4 bases and 2 bases, there was a span of 15 bases. Per the germline V gene, CDR1 is MGHRA and CDR2 is YSYEKL. This CDR3 has 16 residues. The CDR3 is CASSPLGSGAYNEQFF. The CDR3 DNA is TGCGCCAGCAGCCCCCTGGGTAGCGGAGCCTACAATGAGCAGTTCTTC.

This rearrangement joins TRBV7-3 to TRBJ2-1; TRBD2 agrees at 10 bases. The CDR3 covers 15 residues. Germline lookup yields CDR1 SGHTA and CDR2 FQGTGA. The V segment lost 4 bases and the J segment 5 bases; nucleotides outside the gene matches: 5. CDR3 loop: CASSWTSGRNNEQFF. DNA for the CDR3: TGTGCCAGCAGCTGGACTAGCGGCCGTAACAATGAGCAGTTCTTC.

This chain uses TRBV19 with TRBJ1-6; D possibly corresponds to TRBD1 (6 bases). V was clipped by 4 bases and J by 10 bases, with 11 bases between them. The V gene's germline CDR1 is LNHDA and CDR2 SQIVND (reference sequence). This CDR3 has 13 amino acids. CDR3 sequence (DNA): TGTGCCAGTAGTAAACAGGGAAACTCACCCCTCCACTTT. Protein: CASSKQGNSPLHF.

Only a few counts were recorded for this clonotype. V is TRBV4-1 and J is TRBJ2-7; TRBD2 aligns across 12 bases. The V and J ends lost 1 base and 5 bases, in that order; junction bases with no gene match: 9. This CDR3 has 17 residues. Looked up from germline, CDR1 is MGHRA and CDR2 is YSYEKL. CDR3 sequence: CASSQVGLAGGMNEQYF. The CDR3 nucleotides read TGCGCCAGCAGCCAAGTAGGCCTAGCGGGGGGGATGAACGAGCAGTACTTC.

This chain uses TRBV7-8 with TRBJ2-3; 11 nucleotides agree with TRBD2. The CDR3 sequence is 16 residues long. Germline values: CDR1 SGHVS, CDR2 FQNEAQ. V shed 5 bases and J 2 bases; nucleotides not matched to a gene: 6. Here the CDR3 reads CASSILTSGATDTQYF. CDR3 coding DNA: TGTGCCAGCAGCATTTTGACTAGCGGGGCCACAGATACGCAGTATTTT.

The V gene is TRBV6-1, the J gene TRBJ2-1, with 7 bases identical to TRBD1. Per the germline V gene, CDR1 is MNHNS and CDR2 is SASEGT. This CDR3 comprises 12 residues. V shed 0 bases and J 12 bases; nucleotides not matched to a gene: 2. This CDR3 reads CASSEARGRQFF. The CDR3 coding sequence is TGTGCCAGCAGTGAAGCAAGGGGGCGGCAGTTCTTC.

This clonotype was observed many times. The chain uses TRBV7-9 and TRBJ2-5, with 9 bases matching TRBD1. V was clipped by 5 bases and J by 4 bases; unmatched bases: 2. CDR1 is SEHNR and CDR2 is FQNEAQ in the germline V gene (reference sequence). The CDR3 contains 13 residues. The CDR3 reads CASSQDRGETQYF. Written as DNA, the CDR3 is TGTGCCAGCAGCCAGGACAGGGGAGAGACCCAGTACTTC.

The rearrangement uses TRBV18 and TRBJ1-6; D not resolved. The CDR3 is made up of 14 amino acids. The V end lost 0 bases, the J end lost 7 bases, and 7 bases lay between the germline ends. Germline assignment: CDR1 KGHSH and CDR2 LQKENI. The CDR3 DNA reads TGTGCCAGCTCACCACCTACCGAAAATTCACCCCTCCACTTT. Its protein is CASSPPTENSPLHF.

The table lists this clonotype with a few counts. The chain is built from TRBV11-2 and TRBJ1-2, with D tentatively TRBD1 (6 bases). Per germline, CDR1 SGHAT and CDR2 FQNNGV. There are 16 residues in the CDR3. The V gene lost 8 bases and the J gene lost 6 bases, with 25 bases spanning the gap. The CDR3 nucleotides are TGTGCCAGCTCGACTTACAGGGCTGGCGGGAGGGATGGCTACACCTTC. Translated: CASSTYRAGGRDGYTF.

This clonotype has a handful of counts. The chain is built from TRBV20-1 and TRBJ2-2; 7 bases line up with TRBD2. CDR3 length: 16 residues. Germline CDR1 is DFQATT and CDR2 is SNEGSKA (reference sequence). V dropped 0 bases and J dropped 2; count of bases not matched to a gene: 6. CDR3 DNA: TGCAGTGCTAGAGATCCGGGGGGAATAAACACCGGGGAGCTGTTTTTT. It specifies CSARDPGGINTGELFF.

The sample holds a few counts of this clonotype. This chain joins TRBV7-9 and TRBJ2-1, with D perhaps TRBD1 (6 bases). V dropped 6 bases and J dropped 10 bases, with 13 bases sitting between them. CDR3 size: 12 residues. Germline loops: CDR1 SEHNR, CDR2 FQNEAQ (reference sequence). The CDR3 sequence: CASRQLQGEQFF. The DNA for the CDR3 is TGTGCCAGCAGGCAACTACAGGGAGAGCAGTTCTTC.

The chain's CDR3 is CSYNGGEFLTDTQYF. For the CDR3, the DNA is TGCAGCTACAATGGAGGGGAGTTTCTCACAGATACGCAGTATTTT. The chain has TRBV29-1 and TRBJ2-3, with D possibly TRBD2 on 6 matching bases. Germline CDR1 SQVTM, CDR2 ANQGSEA. The CDR3 totals 15 residues. Deletions cut 8 bases from V and 2 bases from J, with 20 bases between.

V gene TRBV7-9 combines with J gene TRBJ1-4; no firm D call. The CDR3 extends over 15 amino acids. Germline V gene sequence: CDR1 SEHNR, CDR2 FQNEAQ (reference sequence). Trimming removed 4 bases at V and 5 bases at J, with 14 bases between. DNA of the CDR3: TGTGCCAGCAGCTCCTACACCCGGAGGAATGAAAAACTGTTTTTT. Amino acid sequence: CASSSYTRRNEKLFF.

This clonotype has at least ten counts. V gene TRBV5-1 combines with J gene TRBJ2-3; D remains unclear. V lost 2 bases and J lost 4, with 5 bases in between. The CDR3 extends over 12 amino acids. In germline, CDR1 is SGHRS, CDR2 YFSETQ. CDR3 sequence: CASSFRSDTQYF. CDR3 coding DNA: TGCGCCAGCAGCTTTCGGTCAGATACGCAGTATTTT.

This clonotype was observed a handful of times. This chain uses TRBV7-2 with TRBJ2-1, with D perhaps TRBD1 or TRBD2 (5 bases each). The CDR3 has 16 residues. The V end lost 7 bases, the J end lost 7 bases, and 23 bases lay between the germline ends. CDR1 SGHTA and CDR2 FQGNSA come from the germline V gene. This CDR3 is CASTLPRGRERNEQFF. Here the CDR3 DNA reads TGTGCCAGCACACTTCCTCGGGGCAGGGAGAGGAATGAGCAGTTCTTC.